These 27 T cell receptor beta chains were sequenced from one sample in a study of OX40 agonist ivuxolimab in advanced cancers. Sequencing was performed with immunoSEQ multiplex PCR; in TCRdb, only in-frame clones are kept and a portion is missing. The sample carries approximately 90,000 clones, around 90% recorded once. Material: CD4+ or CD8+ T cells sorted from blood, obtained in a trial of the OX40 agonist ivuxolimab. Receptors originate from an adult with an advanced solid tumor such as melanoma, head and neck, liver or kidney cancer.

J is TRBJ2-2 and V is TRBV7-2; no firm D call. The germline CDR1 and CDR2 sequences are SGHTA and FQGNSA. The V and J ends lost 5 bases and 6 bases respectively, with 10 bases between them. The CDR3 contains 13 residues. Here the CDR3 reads CASSPGLAGELFF. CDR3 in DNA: TGTGCCAGCAGCCCCGGTCTAGCCGGGGAGCTGTTTTTT.

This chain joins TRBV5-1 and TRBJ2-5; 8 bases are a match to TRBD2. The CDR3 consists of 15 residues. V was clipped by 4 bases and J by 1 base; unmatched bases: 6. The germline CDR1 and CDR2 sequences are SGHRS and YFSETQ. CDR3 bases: TGCGCCAGCAGCATCCTAACTAGCGGCCAAGAGACCCAGTACTTC. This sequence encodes CASSILTSGQETQYF.

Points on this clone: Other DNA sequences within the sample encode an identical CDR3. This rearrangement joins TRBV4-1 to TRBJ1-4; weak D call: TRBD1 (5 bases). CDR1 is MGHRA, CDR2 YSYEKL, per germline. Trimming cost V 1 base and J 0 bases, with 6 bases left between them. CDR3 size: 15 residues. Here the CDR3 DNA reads TGCGCCAGCAGCCAAGGCAGGGCAACTAATGAAAAACTGTTTTTT. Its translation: CASSQGRATNEKLFF.

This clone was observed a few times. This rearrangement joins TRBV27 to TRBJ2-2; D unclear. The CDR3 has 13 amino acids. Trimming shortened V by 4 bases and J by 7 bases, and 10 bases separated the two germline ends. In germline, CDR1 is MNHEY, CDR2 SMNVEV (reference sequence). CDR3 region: CASSSRRGGELFF. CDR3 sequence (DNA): TGTGCCAGCAGTTCAAGACGTGGCGGGGAGCTGTTTTTT.

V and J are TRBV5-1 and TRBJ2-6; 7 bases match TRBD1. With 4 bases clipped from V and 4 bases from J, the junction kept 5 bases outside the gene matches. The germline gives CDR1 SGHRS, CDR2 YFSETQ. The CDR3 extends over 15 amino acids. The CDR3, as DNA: TGCGCCAGCAGCCTGACAGGGACAGGGGCCAACGTCCTGACTTTC. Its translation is CASSLTGTGANVLTF.

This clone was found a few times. The chain's CDR3 is CASSPGREETQYF. CDR3 DNA: TGTGCCAGCTCACCGGGAAGGGAAGAGACCCAGTACTTC. The chain is built from TRBV18 and TRBJ2-5; D call uncertain. CDR1 is KGHSH and CDR2 is LQKENI in the germline V gene. This CDR3 is 13 amino acids long. Trimming left V 3 bases short and J 3 bases short, with 8 bases between.

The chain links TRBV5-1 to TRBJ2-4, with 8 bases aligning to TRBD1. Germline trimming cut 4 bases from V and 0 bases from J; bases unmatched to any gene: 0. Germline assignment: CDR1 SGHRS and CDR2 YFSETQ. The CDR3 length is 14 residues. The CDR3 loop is CASSDRGAKNIQYF. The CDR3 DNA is TGCGCCAGCAGCGACAGGGGAGCCAAAAACATTCAGTACTTC.

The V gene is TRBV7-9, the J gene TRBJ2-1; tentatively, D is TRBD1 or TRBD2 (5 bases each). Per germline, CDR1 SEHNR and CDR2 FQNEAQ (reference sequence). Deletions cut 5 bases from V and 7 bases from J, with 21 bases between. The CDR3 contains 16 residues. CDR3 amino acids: CASSQRGDGGNNEQFF. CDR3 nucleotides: TGTGCCAGCAGCCAACGGGGTGATGGGGGTAATAATGAGCAGTTCTTC.

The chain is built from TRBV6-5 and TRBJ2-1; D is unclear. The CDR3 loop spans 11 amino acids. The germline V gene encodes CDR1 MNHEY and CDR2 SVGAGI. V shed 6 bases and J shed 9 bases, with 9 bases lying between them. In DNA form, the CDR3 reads TGTGCCAGCAGCCACTGGGGTGAGCAGTTCTTC. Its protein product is CASSHWGEQFF.

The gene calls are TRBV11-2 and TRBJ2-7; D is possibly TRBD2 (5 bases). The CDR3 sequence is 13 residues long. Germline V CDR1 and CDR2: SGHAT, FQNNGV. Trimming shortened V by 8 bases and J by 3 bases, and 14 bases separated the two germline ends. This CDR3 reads CASRYREGYEQYF. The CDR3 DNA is TGTGCCAGCCGCTACAGAGAGGGCTACGAGCAGTACTTC.

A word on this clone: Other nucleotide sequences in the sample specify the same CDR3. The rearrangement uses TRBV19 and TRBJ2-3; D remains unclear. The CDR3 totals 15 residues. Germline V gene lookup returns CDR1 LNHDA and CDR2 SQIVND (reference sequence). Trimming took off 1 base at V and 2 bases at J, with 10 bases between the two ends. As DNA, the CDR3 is TGTGCCAGTAGTATAGGGGCTGCCTCCACAGATACGCAGTATTTT. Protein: CASSIGAASTDTQYF.

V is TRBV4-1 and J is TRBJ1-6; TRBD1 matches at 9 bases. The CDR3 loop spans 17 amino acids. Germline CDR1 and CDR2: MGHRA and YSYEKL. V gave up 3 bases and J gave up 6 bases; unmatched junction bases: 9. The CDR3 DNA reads TGCGCCAGCAGCCACTCCCTCAGGGACAGGGCTAATTCACCCCTCCACTTT. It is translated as CASSHSLRDRANSPLHF.

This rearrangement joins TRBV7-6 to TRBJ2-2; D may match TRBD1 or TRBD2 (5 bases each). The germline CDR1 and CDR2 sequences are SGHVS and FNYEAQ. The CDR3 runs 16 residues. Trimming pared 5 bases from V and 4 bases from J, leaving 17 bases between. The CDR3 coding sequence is TGTGCCAGCAGCAACCGGGACCCCAGGGCCACCGGGGAGCTGTTTTTT. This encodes CASSNRDPRATGELFF. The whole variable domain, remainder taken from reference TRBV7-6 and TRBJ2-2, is GAGVSQSPRYKVTKRGQDVALRCDPISGHVSLYWYRQALGQGPEFLTYFNYEAQQDKSGLPNDRFSAERPEGSISTLTIQRTEQRDSAMYRCASSNRDPRATGELFFGEGSRLTVL.

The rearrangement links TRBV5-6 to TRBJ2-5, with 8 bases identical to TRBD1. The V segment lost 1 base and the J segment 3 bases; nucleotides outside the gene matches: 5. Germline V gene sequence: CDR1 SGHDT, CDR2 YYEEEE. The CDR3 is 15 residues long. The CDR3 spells CASSLRRQGKETQYF. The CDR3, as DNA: TGTGCCAGCAGCTTGCGCCGACAGGGGAAAGAGACCCAGTACTTC.

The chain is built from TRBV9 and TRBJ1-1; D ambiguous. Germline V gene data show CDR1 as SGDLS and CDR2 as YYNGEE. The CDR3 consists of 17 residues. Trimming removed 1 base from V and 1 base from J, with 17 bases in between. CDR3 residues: CASSVTWAPGQNTEAFF. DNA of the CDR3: TGTGCCAGCAGCGTAACCTGGGCCCCGGGTCAGAACACTGAAGCTTTCTTT.

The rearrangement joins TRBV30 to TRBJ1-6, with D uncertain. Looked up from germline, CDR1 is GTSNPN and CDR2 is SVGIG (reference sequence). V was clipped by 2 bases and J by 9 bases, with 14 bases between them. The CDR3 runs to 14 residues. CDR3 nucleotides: TGTGCCTGGAGTAAGAGAGAGAGTAGTTCACCCCTCCACTTT. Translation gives CAWSKRESSSPLHF.

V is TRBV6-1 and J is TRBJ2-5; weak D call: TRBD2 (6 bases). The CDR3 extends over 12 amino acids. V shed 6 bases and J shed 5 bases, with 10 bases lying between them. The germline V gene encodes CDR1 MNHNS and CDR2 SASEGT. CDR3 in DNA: TGTGCCAGCAGCCGGGAGTGGGAGACCCAGTACTTC. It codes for CASSREWETQYF.

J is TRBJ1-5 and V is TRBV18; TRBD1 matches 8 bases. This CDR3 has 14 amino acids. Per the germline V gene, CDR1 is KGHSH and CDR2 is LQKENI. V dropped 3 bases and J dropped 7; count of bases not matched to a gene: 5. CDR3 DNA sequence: TGTGCCAGCTCACCGGACAGGGTCGGACAGCCCCAGCATTTT. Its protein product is CASSPDRVGQPQHF.

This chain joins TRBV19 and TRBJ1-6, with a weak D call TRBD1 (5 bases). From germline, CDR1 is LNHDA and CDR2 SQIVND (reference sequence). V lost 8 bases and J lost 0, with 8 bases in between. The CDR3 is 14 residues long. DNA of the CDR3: TGTGCCAGTGGGGCGAGCTCCTATAATTCACCCCTCCACTTT. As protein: CASGASSYNSPLHF.

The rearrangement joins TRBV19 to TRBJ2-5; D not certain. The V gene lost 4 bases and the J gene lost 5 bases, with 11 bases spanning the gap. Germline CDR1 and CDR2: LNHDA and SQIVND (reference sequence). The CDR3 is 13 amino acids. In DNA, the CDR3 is TGTGCCAGTAGTACGCTAGTCGGGGAGACCCAGTACTTC. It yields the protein CASSTLVGETQYF.

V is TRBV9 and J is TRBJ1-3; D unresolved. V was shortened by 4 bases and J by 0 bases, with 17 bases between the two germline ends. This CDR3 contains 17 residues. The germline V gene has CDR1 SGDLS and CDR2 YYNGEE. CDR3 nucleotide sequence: TGTGCCAGCAGCCCCAGCGCGGGTAGGAGCTCTGGAAACACCATATATTTT. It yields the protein CASSPSAGRSSGNTIYF. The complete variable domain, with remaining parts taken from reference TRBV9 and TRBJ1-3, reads DSGVTQTPKHLITATGQRVTLRCSPRSGDLSVYWYQQSLDQGLQFLIQYYNGEERAKGNILERFSAQQFPDLHSELNLSSLELGDSALYFCASSPSAGRSSGNTIYFGEGSWLTVV.

The CDR3 nucleotides are TGTGCCAGCAGTTTAGGGGGGACTCAAACTGAAGCTTTCTTT. It yields the protein CASSLGGTQTEAFF. The chain recombines TRBV28 with TRBJ1-1, with D possibly matching TRBD1 (5 bases). The germline V gene has CDR1 MDHEN and CDR2 SYDVKM. V was shortened by 2 bases and J by 5 bases, with 12 bases between the two germline ends. This CDR3 has 14 residues. The whole variable domain, remainder taken from reference TRBV28 and TRBJ1-1, is DVKVTQSSRYLVKRTGEKVFLECVQDMDHENMFWYRQDPGLGLRLIYFSYDVKMKEKGDIPEGYSVSREKKERFSLILESASTNQTSMYLCASSLGGTQTEAFFGQGTRLTVV.

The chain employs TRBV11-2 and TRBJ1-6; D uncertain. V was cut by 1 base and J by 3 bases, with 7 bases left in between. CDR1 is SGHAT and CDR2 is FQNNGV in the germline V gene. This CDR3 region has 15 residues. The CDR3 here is CASSLAGNYNSPLHF. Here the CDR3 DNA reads TGTGCCAGCAGCTTAGCTGGGAACTATAATTCACCCCTCCACTTT.

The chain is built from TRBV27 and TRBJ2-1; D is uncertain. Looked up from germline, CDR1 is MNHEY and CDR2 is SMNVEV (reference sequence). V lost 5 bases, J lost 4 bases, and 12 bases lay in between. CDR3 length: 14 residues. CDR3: CASSPARAYNEQFF. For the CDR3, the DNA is TGTGCCAGCAGTCCAGCTAGAGCTTACAATGAGCAGTTCTTC.

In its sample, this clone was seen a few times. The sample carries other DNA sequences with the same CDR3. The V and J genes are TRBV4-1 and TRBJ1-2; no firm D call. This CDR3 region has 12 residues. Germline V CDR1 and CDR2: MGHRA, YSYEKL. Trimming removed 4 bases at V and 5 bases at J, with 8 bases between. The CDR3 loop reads CASSPEGYGYTF. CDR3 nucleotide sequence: TGCGCCAGCAGCCCCGAAGGGTATGGCTACACCTTC.

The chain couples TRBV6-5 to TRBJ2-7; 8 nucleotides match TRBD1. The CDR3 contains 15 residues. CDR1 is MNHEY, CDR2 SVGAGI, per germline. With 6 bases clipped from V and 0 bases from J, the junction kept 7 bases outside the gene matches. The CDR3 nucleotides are TGTGCCAGCAGCACCAGGACAGGGAGCTCCTACGAGCAGTACTTC. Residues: CASSTRTGSSYEQYF.

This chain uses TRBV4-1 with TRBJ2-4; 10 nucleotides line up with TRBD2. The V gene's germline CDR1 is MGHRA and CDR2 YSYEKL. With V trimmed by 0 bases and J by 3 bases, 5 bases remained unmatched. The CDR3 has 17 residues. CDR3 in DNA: TGCGCCAGCAGCCAAGATGATCCTAGCGGGGGCAAAAACATTCAGTACTTC. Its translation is CASSQDDPSGGKNIQYF.